These T cell receptor beta chains were read from a single sample in a study of T cell responses to AZD1222 COVID-19 vaccine. Assay used: immunoSEQ multiplex PCR; TCRdb lists only in-frame clones, some missing. The sample consists of roughly 100,000 clones, 90% of them appearing once. This specimen was peripheral blood, taken on day 0 of AZD1222 vaccination. The receptors shown here come from an adult in good health. Both conserved end residues are part of each CDR3. D genes are given only for firm matches. Rows give clone size only sometimes, using once, few, many, or a class for an expanded clone.

clone_size j_call d_call v_call cdr3_aa cdr3_nt
- TRBJ2-1 - TRBV2 CASRVGGYNEQFF TGTGCCAGCAGGGTCGGTGGCTACAATGAGCAGTTCTTC
- TRBJ1-2 - TRBV25-1 CASSRDTHRGYTF TGTGCCAGCAGCCGGGATACTCACCGGGGCTACACCTTC
- TRBJ1-1 - TRBV7-8 CASSLSLRGNTEAFF TGTGCCAGCAGCTTAAGCTTACGAGGGAACACTGAAGCTTTCTTT
- TRBJ1-2 - TRBV6-4 CASSDSANYGYTF TGTGCCAGCAGTGACAGTGCTAACTATGGCTACACCTTC
- TRBJ1-5 - TRBV3-1/TRBV3-2 CASSQEGANQPQHF TGTGCCAGCAGCCAAGAAGGGGCCAATCAGCCCCAGCATTTT
- TRBJ2-7 - TRBV19 CARDISSYEQYF TGTGCCAGAGACATCAGCTCCTACGAGCAGTACTTC
- TRBJ2-7 - TRBV27 CASSSASSRPYEQYF TGTGCCAGCAGTTCGGCCAGCTCAAGACCCTACGAGCAGTACTTC
once TRBJ1-1 - TRBV29-1 CSVGRVTEAFF TGCAGCGTTGGCAGGGTTACTGAAGCTTTCTTT
- TRBJ1-1 - TRBV7-8 CASSLGGLLNTEAFF TGTGCCAGCAGCTTAGGGGGACTGCTGAACACTGAAGCTTTCTTT
- TRBJ2-7 - TRBV9 CASSTTGTHYEQYF TGTGCCAGCAGCACAACCGGGACGCACTACGAGCAGTACTTC
- TRBJ1-5 - TRBV30 CAWSGKSNQPQHF TGTGCCTGGAGTGGGAAGAGCAATCAGCCCCAGCATTTT
- TRBJ2-3 TRBD1 TRBV5-1 CASSGTGSIDTQYF TGCGCCAGCAGCGGGACAGGGTCCATCGATACGCAGTATTTT
- TRBJ2-1 - TRBV29-1 CSVEDRLIAGEQFF TGCAGCGTTGAAGATCGACTCATAGCCGGTGAGCAGTTCTTC
- TRBJ1-1 TRBD1 TRBV24-1 CATRDRQFTEAFF TGTGCCACGAGGGACAGGCAGTTCACTGAAGCTTTCTTT
- TRBJ2-7 TRBD2 TRBV28 CASSSVPRLTSGASYEQYF TGTGCCAGCAGTTCAGTTCCTCGTCTAACTAGCGGGGCTTCCTACGAGCAGTACTTC
- TRBJ1-5 - TRBV7-8 CASSLVFNQPQHF TGTGCCAGCAGCTTAGTTTTCAATCAGCCCCAGCATTTT
once TRBJ2-7 TRBD2 TRBV10-3 CAILAAGHYEQYF TGTGCCATCCTAGCGGCTGGACACTACGAGCAGTACTTC
- TRBJ2-1 TRBD2 TRBV11-2 CASSSRGAGGNEQFF TGTGCCAGCAGCTCTCGGGGAGCGGGGGGAAATGAGCAGTTCTTC
- TRBJ1-5 - TRBV7-8 CASSLGRGGQPQHF TGTGCCAGCAGCTTAGGCAGGGGAGGGCAGCCCCAGCATTTT
- TRBJ2-5 TRBD2 TRBV14 CVPGGAQETQYF TGTGTCCCCGGGGGGGCCCAAGAGACCCAGTACTTC
- TRBJ1-1 - TRBV2 CASSGLLTEAFF TGTGCCAGCAGTGGCCTGCTCACTGAAGCTTTCTTT
- TRBJ1-5 - TRBV9 CASTPSGRPNQPQHF TGTGCCAGCACCCCAAGCGGGCGGCCAAATCAGCCCCAGCATTTT
- TRBJ1-5 TRBD1 TRBV9 CASSVATFGDRASRNQPQHF TGTGCCAGCAGCGTAGCTACGTTCGGGGACAGGGCCTCCCGCAATCAGCCCCAGCATTTT
- TRBJ1-2 - TRBV4-1 CASSLATGTNYGYTF TGCGCCAGCAGCCTAGCTACAGGGACTAACTATGGCTACACCTTC
- TRBJ1-1 - TRBV15 CATSRIDRFGTEAFF TGTGCCACCAGCCGAATCGACAGGTTCGGCACTGAAGCTTTCTTT
- TRBJ1-6 TRBD1 TRBV5-6 CASSLDRGNSPLHF TGTGCCAGCAGCTTGGACAGGGGGAATTCACCCCTCCACTTT
few TRBJ1-1 - TRBV6-5 CASSPDHRQHEAFF TGTGCCAGCAGCCCCGACCATCGACAGCATGAAGCTTTCTTT
- TRBJ2-7 - TRBV6-1 CASSEDAGDSYEQYF TGTGCCAGCAGTGAAGACGCAGGGGACTCCTACGAGCAGTACTTC
- TRBJ1-5 TRBD1 TRBV2 CASSPLTGSQPQHF TGTGCCAGCAGTCCCCTGACAGGGTCTCAGCCCCAGCATTTT
once TRBJ2-4 - TRBV19 CASSMIIRGGKNIQYF TGTGCCAGTAGTATGATAATCAGGGGTGGCAAAAACATTCAGTACTTC
- TRBJ1-2 TRBD1 TRBV7-9 CASRWQGALVGYTF TGTGCCAGCAGATGGCAGGGGGCTCTTGTTGGCTACACCTTC
once TRBJ2-7 - TRBV27 CASRVGRESYEQYF TGTGCCAGTCGGGTAGGTCGCGAATCCTACGAGCAGTACTTC
- TRBJ2-3 TRBD2 TRBV6-1 CASSESVSRGGSADTQYF TGTGCCAGCAGTGAGTCTGTTTCGCGGGGGGGCTCAGCGGATACGCAGTATTTT
- TRBJ1-1 TRBD1 TRBV20-1 CWGDSNTEAFF TGCTGGGGGGACAGCAACACTGAAGCTTTCTTT
- TRBJ1-6 TRBD1 TRBV7-9 CASSLYLGTDRITLHF TGTGCCAGCAGTCTATACCTCGGGACAGACCGTATAACCCTCCACTTT
- TRBJ1-5 - TRBV10-1 CARLQGIGNQPQHF TGCGCCAGACTGCAGGGAATTGGCAATCAGCCCCAGCATTTT
- TRBJ2-7 TRBD1 TRBV12-3/TRBV12-4 CASRPGTGIEQYF TGTGCCAGCAGACCCGGGACAGGGATCGAGCAGTACTTC
once TRBJ1-4 - TRBV19 CASSPGRGLNEKLFF TGTGCCAGTAGCCCGGGACGAGGCTTAAATGAAAAACTGTTTTTT
- TRBJ1-5 - TRBV2 CASRAADFGQPQHF TGTGCCAGCAGGGCGGCAGATTTCGGTCAGCCCCAGCATTTT
- TRBJ2-1 - TRBV13 CASSLRGSTYNEQFF TGTGCCAGCAGCTTAAGGGGGTCAACCTACAATGAGCAGTTCTTC
- TRBJ1-4 TRBD1 TRBV6-1 CASSDRGREKLFF TGTGCCAGCAGTGACAGGGGGCGCGAAAAACTGTTTTTT
- TRBJ2-3 TRBD2 TRBV9 CASSERGDSTDTQYF TGTGCCAGCAGTGAGCGGGGGGACAGCACAGATACGCAGTATTTT
- TRBJ1-2 - TRBV28 CASSFKGYGYTF TGTGCCAGCAGTTTTAAGGGTTATGGCTACACCTTC
- TRBJ2-5 TRBD1 TRBV7-9 CASREDRVETQYF TGTGCCAGCAGAGAGGACAGGGTAGAGACCCAGTACTTC
- TRBJ1-1 - TRBV10-2 CASSVFGGGAFF TGCGCCAGCAGTGTCTTCGGCGGGGGAGCTTTCTTT
- TRBJ1-2 - TRBV20-1 CSARAVGGYTF TGCAGTGCTAGAGCAGTTGGGGGCTACACCTTC
- TRBJ1-1 TRBD1 TRBV10-3 CAIKRQGDTEAFF TGTGCCATCAAACGACAGGGAGACACTGAAGCTTTCTTT
- TRBJ2-1 TRBD2 TRBV5-6 CASSFLLAGGVEQFF TGTGCCAGCAGCTTCCTACTAGCGGGGGGTGTCGAGCAGTTCTTC